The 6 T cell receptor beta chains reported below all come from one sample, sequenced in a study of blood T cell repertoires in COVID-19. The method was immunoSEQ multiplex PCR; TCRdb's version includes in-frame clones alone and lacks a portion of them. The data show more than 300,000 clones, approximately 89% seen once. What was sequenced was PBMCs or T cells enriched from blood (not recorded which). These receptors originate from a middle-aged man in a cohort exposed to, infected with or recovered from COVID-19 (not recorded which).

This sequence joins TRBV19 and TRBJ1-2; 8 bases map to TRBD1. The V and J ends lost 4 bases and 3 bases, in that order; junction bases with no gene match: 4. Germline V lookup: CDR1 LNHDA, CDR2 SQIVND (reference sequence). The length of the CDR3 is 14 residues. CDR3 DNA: TGTGCCAGTAGTACTAGGGACAGGTACTATGGCTACACCTTC. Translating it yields CASSTRDRYYGYTF. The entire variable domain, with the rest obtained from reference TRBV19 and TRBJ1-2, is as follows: DGGITQSPKYLFRKEGQNVTLSCEQNLNHDAMYWYRQDPGQGLRLIYYSQIVNDFQKGDIAEGYSVSREKKESFPLTVTSAQKNPTAFYLCASSTRDRYYGYTFGSGTRLTVV.

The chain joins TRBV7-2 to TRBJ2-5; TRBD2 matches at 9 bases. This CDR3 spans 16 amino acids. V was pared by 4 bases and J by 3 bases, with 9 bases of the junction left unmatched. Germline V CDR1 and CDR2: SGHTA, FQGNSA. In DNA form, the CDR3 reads TGTGCCAGCAGCTGGGGACTAGCTACCGGGGAAGAGACCCAGTACTTC. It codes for CASSWGLATGEETQYF. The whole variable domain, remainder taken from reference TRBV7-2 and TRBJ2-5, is GAGVSQSPSNKVTEKGKDVELRCDPISGHTALYWYRQSLGQGLEFLIYFQGNSAPDKSGLPSDRFSAERTGGSVSTLTIQRTQQEDSAVYLCASSWGLATGEETQYFGPGTRLLVL.

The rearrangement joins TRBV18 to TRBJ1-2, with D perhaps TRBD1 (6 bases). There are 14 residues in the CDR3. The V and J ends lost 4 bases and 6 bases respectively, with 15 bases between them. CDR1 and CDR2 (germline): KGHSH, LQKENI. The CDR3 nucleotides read TGTGCCAGCTCACTTCAGGGGCGTAGTGATGGCTACACCTTC. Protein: CASSLQGRSDGYTF.

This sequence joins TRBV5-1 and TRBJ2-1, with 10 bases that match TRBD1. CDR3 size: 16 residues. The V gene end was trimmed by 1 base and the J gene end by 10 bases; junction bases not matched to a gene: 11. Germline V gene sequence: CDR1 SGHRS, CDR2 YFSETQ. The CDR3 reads CASSLFTAGTGDEQFF. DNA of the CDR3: TGCGCCAGCAGCTTGTTCACGGCCGGGACAGGGGACGAGCAGTTCTTC.

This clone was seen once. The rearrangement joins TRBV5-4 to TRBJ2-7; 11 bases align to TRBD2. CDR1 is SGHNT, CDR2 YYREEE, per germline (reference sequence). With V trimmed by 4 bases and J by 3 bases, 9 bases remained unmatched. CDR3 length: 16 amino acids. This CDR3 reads CASSLGTSGGFYEQYF. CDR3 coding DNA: TGTGCCAGCAGCCTAGGAACTAGCGGGGGCTTCTACGAGCAGTACTTC.

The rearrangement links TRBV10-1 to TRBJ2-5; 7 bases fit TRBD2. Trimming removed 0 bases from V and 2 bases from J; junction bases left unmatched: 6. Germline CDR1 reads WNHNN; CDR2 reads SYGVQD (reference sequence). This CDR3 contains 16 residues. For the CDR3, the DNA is TGCGCCAGCAGTGAGTCGGGGCGGGAGAGGCAAGAGACCCAGTACTTC. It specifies CASSESGRERQETQYF.